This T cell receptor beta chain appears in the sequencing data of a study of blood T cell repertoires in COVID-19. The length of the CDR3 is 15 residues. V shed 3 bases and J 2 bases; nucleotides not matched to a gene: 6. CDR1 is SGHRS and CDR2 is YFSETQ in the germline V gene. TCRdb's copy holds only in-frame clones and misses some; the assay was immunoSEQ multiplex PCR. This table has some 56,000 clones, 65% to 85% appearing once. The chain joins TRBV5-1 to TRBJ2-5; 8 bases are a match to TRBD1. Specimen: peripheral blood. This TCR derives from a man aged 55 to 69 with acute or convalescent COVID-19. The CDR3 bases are TGCGCCAGCAGCTCGACCGGGACAGGACAAGAGACCCAGTACTTC. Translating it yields CASSSTGTGQETQYF.